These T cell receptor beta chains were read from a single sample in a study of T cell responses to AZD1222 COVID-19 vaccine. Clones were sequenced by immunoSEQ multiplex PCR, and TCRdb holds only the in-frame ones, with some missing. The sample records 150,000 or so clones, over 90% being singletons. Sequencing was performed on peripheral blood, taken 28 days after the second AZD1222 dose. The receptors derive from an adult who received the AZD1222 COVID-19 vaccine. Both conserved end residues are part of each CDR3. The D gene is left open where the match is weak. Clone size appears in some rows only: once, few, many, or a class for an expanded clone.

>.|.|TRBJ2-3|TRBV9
CASSVAGGQNTDTQYF
TGTGCCAGCAGCGTAGCTGGGGGGCAAAACACAGATACGCAGTATTTT
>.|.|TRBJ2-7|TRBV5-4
CASSLYDGNEQYF
TGTGCCAGCAGCTTGTATGACGGGAACGAGCAGTACTTC
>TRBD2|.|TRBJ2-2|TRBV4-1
CASSSERGLAGVYTGELFF
TGCGCCAGCAGCTCAGAGAGGGGACTAGCGGGAGTATACACCGGGGAGCTGTTTTTT
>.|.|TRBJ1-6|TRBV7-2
CASSSRPNSPLHF
TGTGCCAGCAGCTCGCGACCCAATTCACCCCTCCACTTT
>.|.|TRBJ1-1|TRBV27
CATIGVNTEAFF
TGTGCCACCATAGGGGTAAACACTGAAGCTTTCTTT
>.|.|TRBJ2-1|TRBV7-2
CASSLRSAQAANNEQFF
TGTGCCAGCAGCTTAAGGTCTGCCCAAGCCGCTAACAATGAGCAGTTCTTC
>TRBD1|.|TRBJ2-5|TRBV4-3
CASSQDLGQGRGETQYF
TGCGCCAGCAGCCAAGATCTGGGACAGGGGAGGGGAGAGACCCAGTACTTC
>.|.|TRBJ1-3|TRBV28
CASSFPTDRFGNTIYF
TGTGCCAGCAGTTTCCCCACGGACCGGTTCGGAAACACCATATATTTT
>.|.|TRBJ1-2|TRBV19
CASSIWRGDRERGYTF
TGTGCCAGTAGTATATGGCGAGGGGACCGGGAGAGGGGCTACACCTTC
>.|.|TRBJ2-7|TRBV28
CASTFQGGNYEQYF
TGTGCCAGCACATTCCAGGGGGGGAATTACGAGCAGTACTTC
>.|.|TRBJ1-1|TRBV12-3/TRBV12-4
CASSQQGNTEAFF
TGTGCCAGCAGTCAACAGGGTAACACTGAAGCTTTCTTT
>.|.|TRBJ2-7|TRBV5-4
CASSLAREPYEQYF
TGTGCCAGCAGCTTGGCCCGGGAACCGTACGAGCAGTACTTC
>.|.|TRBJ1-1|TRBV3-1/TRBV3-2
CASSRELTLNTEAFF
TGTGCCAGCAGCCGCGAGTTGACCCTGAACACTGAAGCTTTCTTT
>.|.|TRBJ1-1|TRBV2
CASSGQGENTEAFF
TGTGCCAGCAGTGGTCAGGGTGAGAACACTGAAGCTTTCTTT
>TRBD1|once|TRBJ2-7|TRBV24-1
CATSGPSTGTGDLNEQYF
TGTGCCACCAGTGGCCCTTCCACCGGGACAGGGGATTTGAACGAGCAGTACTTC
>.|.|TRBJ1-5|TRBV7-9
CASSTGTINQPQHF
TGTGCCAGCAGCACTGGGACGATCAATCAGCCCCAGCATTTT
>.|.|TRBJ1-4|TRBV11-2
CASSRPTNEKLFF
TGTGCCAGCAGCCGACCGACTAATGAAAAACTGTTTTTT
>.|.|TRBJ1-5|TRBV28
CASSLGSGANQPQHF
TGTGCCAGCAGTTTGGGGTCGGGGGCTAATCAGCCCCAGCATTTT
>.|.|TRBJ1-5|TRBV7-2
CASSLQGNQPQHF
TGTGCCAGCAGCTTACAGGGGAATCAGCCCCAGCATTTT
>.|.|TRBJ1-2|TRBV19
CASSISRGDYGYTF
TGTGCCAGTAGTATTTCTCGGGGCGACTATGGCTACACCTTC
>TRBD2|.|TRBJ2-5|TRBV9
CASSPRAGGLGQETQYF
TGTGCCAGCAGCCCCCGAGCGGGAGGCCTCGGACAAGAGACCCAGTACTTC
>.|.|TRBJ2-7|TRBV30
CAWTAGEGEQYF
TGTGCCTGGACGGCTGGTGAGGGGGAGCAGTACTTC
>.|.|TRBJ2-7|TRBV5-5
CASSFGPYEQYF
TGTGCCAGCAGCTTCGGCCCTTACGAGCAGTACTTC
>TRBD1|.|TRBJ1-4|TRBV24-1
CATRPGAGGNEKLFF
TGTGCCACCAGGCCGGGGGCAGGGGGGAATGAAAAACTGTTTTTT
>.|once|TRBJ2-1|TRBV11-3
CASSSGSNEQFF
TGTGCCAGCAGCTCGGGGAGCAATGAGCAGTTCTTC
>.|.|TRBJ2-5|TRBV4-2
CASSQVAGDGETQYF
TGTGCCAGCAGCCAAGTGGCAGGGGACGGGGAGACCCAGTACTTC
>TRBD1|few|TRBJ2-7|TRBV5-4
CASSPGQEYEQYF
TGTGCCAGCAGCCCCGGACAGGAATACGAGCAGTACTTC
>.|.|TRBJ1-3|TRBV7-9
CASSFENTIYF
TGTGCCAGCAGCTTCGAGAACACCATATATTTT
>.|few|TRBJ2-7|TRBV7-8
CASSSGTEPRNF
TGTGCCAGCAGTTCCGGGACCGAGCCCAGGAACTTC
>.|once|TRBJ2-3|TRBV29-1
CSVVRGYVTDTQYF
TGCAGCGTTGTAAGGGGCTATGTCACAGATACGCAGTATTTT
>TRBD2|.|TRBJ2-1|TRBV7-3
CASSLKEFVGGPNEQFF
TGTGCCAGCAGCTTAAAAGAATTCGTGGGAGGGCCCAATGAGCAGTTCTTC
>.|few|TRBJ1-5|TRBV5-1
CASSFSENQPQHF
TGCGCCAGCAGCTTTAGCGAAAATCAGCCCCAGCATTTT
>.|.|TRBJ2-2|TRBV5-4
CASSSWGVNGELFF
TGTGCCAGCAGCTCATGGGGGGTTAACGGGGAGCTGTTTTTT
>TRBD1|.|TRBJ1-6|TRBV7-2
CASSPHRQGYSPLHF
TGTGCCAGCAGCCCACACCGACAGGGGTATTCACCCCTCCACTTT
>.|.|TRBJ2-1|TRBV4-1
CASSQDGLAEDEQFF
TGCGCCAGCAGCCAAGATGGGCTAGCTGAGGATGAGCAGTTCTTC
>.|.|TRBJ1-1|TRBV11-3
CASSYTGNTEAFF
TGTGCCAGCAGTTATACAGGCAACACTGAAGCTTTCTTT
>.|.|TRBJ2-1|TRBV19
CASSNQNSYNEQFF
TGTGCCAGTAGTAATCAGAACTCCTACAATGAGCAGTTCTTC
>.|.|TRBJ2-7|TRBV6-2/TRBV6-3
CASSYGRASRYEQYF
TGTGCCAGCAGTTACGGGCGGGCCTCACGCTACGAGCAGTACTTC
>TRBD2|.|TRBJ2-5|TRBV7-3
CASSRGTSSSETQYF
TGTGCCAGCAGCCGAGGGACTAGCTCTTCGGAGACCCAGTACTTC
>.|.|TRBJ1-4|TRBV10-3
CAISEDPATNEKLFF
TGTGCCATCAGTGAGGACCCTGCAACTAATGAAAAACTGTTTTTT
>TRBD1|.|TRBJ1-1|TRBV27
CASSPTGGIMNTEAFF
TGTGCCAGCAGTCCAACAGGGGGTATCATGAACACTGAAGCTTTCTTT
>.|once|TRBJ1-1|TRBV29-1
CSVTIPENTEAFF
TGCAGCGTTACCATACCGGAGAACACTGAAGCTTTCTTT
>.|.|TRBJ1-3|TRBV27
CASSGGSGNTIYF
TGTGCCAGCAGTGGGGGCTCTGGAAACACCATATATTTT
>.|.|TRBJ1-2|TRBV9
CASCCSGTNYGYTF
TGTGCCAGCTGCTGTTCTGGGACAAACTATGGCTACACCTTC
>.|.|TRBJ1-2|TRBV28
CASTRGYGYTF
TGTGCCAGCACCCGGGGGTATGGCTACACCTTC
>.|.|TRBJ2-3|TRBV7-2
CASLGRSTDTQYF
TGTGCCAGCCTTGGGCGCAGCACAGATACGCAGTATTTT
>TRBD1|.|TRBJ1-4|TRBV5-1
CASSTGRGDRDVATNEKLFF
TGCGCCAGCAGCACAGGTCGCGGGGACAGGGACGTTGCAACTAATGAAAAACTGTTTTTT
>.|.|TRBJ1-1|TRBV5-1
CASSLIRTEAFF
TGCGCCAGCAGCTTGATAAGGACTGAAGCTTTCTTT